This T cell receptor beta chain was documented in a study of blood T cell repertoires in COVID-19 (dated by TCRdb to about 2020). Broadly, across the study: The collaborator samples originated in the United States, Italy and Spain and spanned the acute and convalescent phases of COVID-19. The prospective study material was composed of cDNA or gDNA derived from T cells, B-cell-depleted T cells, or PBMCs. Deeply sampled blood TCRbeta repertoires from subjects exposed to, actively infected with, or recovered from COVID-19 were included in the dataset. The repertoires were released in a freely available public database meant as a resource for research on the immune response to SARS-CoV-2. Samples came from the ongoing ImmuneRACE study (first 160 participants) plus 1,254 subjects from 6 global collaborators. A de-identified subject ID, COVID-19 status, age in years and sex were almost always included in the sample metadata. HLA class I and class II types, where available, came from metadata supplied by the sample provider rather than from assay-based typing. Summary of the overall study and its limitations: Clinical and demographic metadata were provided uncurated, with the amount varying by source and participant.

TCRbeta CDR3 regions were amplified from genomic DNA by means of the immunoSEQ Assay, a bias-controlled multiplex PCR. The authors processed their data as follows. The number of nucleated cells in each sample was estimated by amplification of reference gene primers within the assay. To quantify the absolute abundance of each unique TCRbeta CDR3 rearrangement, sequence reads were collapsed and filtered. For each sample, productive Simpson clonality was calculated by taking the square root of Simpson's diversity index across productive rearrangements. The table comes from immuneACCESS by way of TCRdb, which keeps in-frame sequences with V and J called. Part of the clones is missing from these tables; in studies checked, under half for an unresolved V gene and the rest for unknown reasons. The DNA was the basis for D and trimming; V, J and clone size are from that table. This sample lists roughly 25,000 clones; approximately 72% were detected once. The ten largest account for roughly 7.2% of the sample.

The collaborating institutions used their own protocols to collect whole blood in K2EDTA tubes. For TCRbeta analysis, collaborator samples were shipped as frozen whole blood, as isolated PBMCs, or as DNA extracted from either sample type. Note on this clone: Which antigen it targets is not known. Per-nucleotide qualities are absent, and no much larger clonotype sits a single base away.

The germline V gene gives CDR1 as SGHDT and CDR2 as YYEEEE. V lost 0 bases and J lost 4 bases, and the count of bases not matched to a germline gene is 4. Inclusive of the bounding cysteine and phenylalanine, the CDR3 is 16 residues long. CDR3 DNA only is kept here, 48 bases in frame from base 1. This sequence was found in a man aged 60 to 75 with active or convalescent COVID-19. The rearranged chain carries TRBV5-6 and TRBJ1-6, with 7 central nucleotides matching TRBD1. The sequencing input was peripheral blood. DNA sequence: TGTGCCAGCAGCTTGGGAGGGGGCGAATATAATTCACCCCTCCACTTT. Translated, it reads CASSLGGGEYNSPLHF.